One and the same sample provided the 27 T cell receptor beta chains below, sequenced in a study of T cell responses to AZD1222 COVID-19 vaccine listed by TCRdb under 2021. In the paper's terms, the time point label means: baseline before first vaccination. Library construction relied on the immunoSEQ multiplex PCR assay. Imported from immuneACCESS, the table was reduced by TCRdb to in-frame sequences with V and J called. These copies leave out some clones; in studies compared against another copy, an unresolved V gene accounts for under half, and the cause of the remainder is not known. The sample table holds about 79,000 clones, of which 70% to 90% were seen once. The top ten clones comprise roughly 21% of the sample. The sequences come from peripheral blood, collected on day 0 of AZD1222 vaccination. These receptors originate from an adult in good health.

The CDR3 region is CASRPQEAGELFF. The CDR3 nucleotides read TGCGCCAGCAGACCTCAAGAGGCCGGGGAGCTGTTTTTT. V is TRBV5-1 and J is TRBJ2-2; D not resolved. Trimming removed 5 bases from V and 6 bases from J, with 11 bases in between. CDR3 size: 13 residues. The germline V gene has CDR1 SGHRS and CDR2 YFSETQ. Complete variable domain (other parts from reference TRBV5-1 and TRBJ2-2): KAGVTQTPRYLIKTRGQQVTLSCSPISGHRSVSWYQQTPGQGLQFLFEYFSETQRNKGNFPGRFSGRQFSNSRSEMNVSTLELGDSALYLCASRPQEAGELFFGEGSRLTVL.

The V call is TRBV28, the J call TRBJ1-4; the D is unclear. Germline-derived CDR1 and CDR2 are MDHEN and SYDVKM. The length of the CDR3 is 15 residues. Trimming pared 8 bases from V and 0 bases from J, leaving 13 bases between. The CDR3: CASSIEGATNEKLFF. The DNA for the CDR3 is TGTGCCAGCTCGATAGAGGGTGCAACTAATGAAAAACTGTTTTTT.

This chain joins TRBV4-2 and TRBJ2-7; TRBD2 matches at 8 bases. With 1 base clipped from V and 4 bases from J, the junction kept 15 bases outside the gene matches. Germline V gene data show CDR1 as LGHNA and CDR2 as YNFKEQ. CDR3 length equals 18 residues. The CDR3 loop reads CASSQVIAGNRPLYEQYF. CDR3 nucleotides: TGTGCCAGCAGCCAAGTTATAGCGGGGAATCGCCCTTTATACGAGCAGTACTTC.

As for this clone: This CDR3 is also generated by other DNA sequences in the sample. V is TRBV28 and J is TRBJ1-5, with no clear D. Germline assignment: CDR1 MDHEN and CDR2 SYDVKM. Trimming removed 5 bases from V and 0 bases from J, with 5 bases in between. CDR3 length: 13 residues. CDR3 sequence (DNA): TGTGCCAGCAGTCCATATAGCAATCAGCCCCAGCATTTT. The encoded protein is CASSPYSNQPQHF.

This clone has a handful of counts. The chain couples TRBV1 to TRBJ2-5; TRBD2 is the table's D call, not checked against the DNA. TRBV1 is marked as a pseudogene. The CDR3 is made up of 17 amino acids. The CDR3 DNA reads as TGCACCAGCAGCCAAGAAAGTACTAGCGGGGTCCAAGAGACCCAGTACTTC. This translates into CTSSQESTSGVQETQYF.

In this sample, this clone turned up once. CDR3 protein: CASSSLGLAGGNEQFF. CDR3 in DNA: TGTGCCAGCAGTTCCCTGGGACTAGCGGGGGGGAATGAGCAGTTCTTC. The genes are TRBV28 and TRBJ2-1; TRBD2 matches at 16 bases. The V segment lost 4 bases and the J segment 7 bases; nucleotides outside the gene matches: 4. CDR3 size: 16 residues. Germline V gene sequence: CDR1 MDHEN, CDR2 SYDVKM.

The rearrangement uses TRBV30 and TRBJ1-3; D might be TRBD1 (5 bases). The CDR3 has 13 amino acids. Looked up from germline, CDR1 is GTSNPN and CDR2 is SVGIG (reference sequence). Trimming removed 7 bases from V and 4 bases from J, with 14 bases in between. In DNA form, the CDR3 reads TGTGCCTTCTCCCAGGGTCCCGGAAACACCATATATTTT. It codes for CAFSQGPGNTIYF.

This clone was counted once. The genes are TRBV29-1 and TRBJ2-7; TRBD1 matches 8 bases. Losses at the gene ends were 6 bases for V and 2 bases for J; bases not matched to a gene: 12. CDR1 SQVTM and CDR2 ANQGSEA come from the germline V gene. CDR3 length: 15 amino acids. The CDR3 DNA follows: TGCAGCGTCGGAAACCGGGACAGGCCCCCCTACGAGCAGTACTTC. This encodes CSVGNRDRPPYEQYF.

The chain couples TRBV19 to TRBJ1-1; unclear D gene. The CDR3 has 12 residues. V lost 4 bases to trimming and J lost 4 bases, with 7 bases between them. Germline V lookup: CDR1 LNHDA, CDR2 SQIVND (reference sequence). CDR3 in DNA: TGTGCCAGTAGTAGGTGGGGCACTGAAGCTTTCTTT. Translated: CASSRWGTEAFF. Supplemented by reference TRBV19 and TRBJ1-1, the full variable domain reads DGGITQSPKYLFRKEGQNVTLSCEQNLNHDAMYWYRQDPGQGLRLIYYSQIVNDFQKGDIAEGYSVSREKKESFPLTVTSAQKNPTAFYLCASSRWGTEAFFGQGTRLTVV.

The V call is TRBV7-9, the J call TRBJ1-1, with D possibly TRBD1 on 6 matching bases. From germline, CDR1 is SEHNR and CDR2 FQNEAQ (reference sequence). The CDR3 runs to 12 residues. V was cut by 5 bases and J by 5 bases, with 9 bases left in between. CDR3 protein: CASSEGVTEAFF. The DNA for the CDR3 is TGTGCCAGCAGCGAGGGGGTGACTGAAGCTTTCTTT.

The J gene is TRBJ2-7, the V gene TRBV10-2, with TRBD2 matching over 7 bases. Unmatched junction bases numbered 6, after V lost 8 bases and J lost 2 bases. Germline CDR1 reads WSHSY; CDR2 reads SAAADI. CDR3 size: 13 residues. Written as DNA, the CDR3 is TGCGCCAGCCGTCGGGGGGATCCCTACGAGCAGTACTTC. This codes for CASRRGDPYEQYF.

This chain links TRBV21-1 with TRBJ2-1; the table's D call of TRBD2 was not tested on the DNA. TRBV21-1 is termed a pseudogene. This CDR3 is 14 amino acids long. The CDR3 reads CASSKGLSYNEQFF. The CDR3 nucleotides are TGTGCCAGCAGCAAAGGACTTTCCTACAATGAGCAGTTCTTC.

This clone was recorded a few times. The chain couples TRBV18 to TRBJ1-2; 10 bases are shared with TRBD1. Germline loops: CDR1 KGHSH, CDR2 LQKENI. V shed 0 bases and J 4 bases; nucleotides not matched to a gene: 11. This CDR3 has 18 amino acids. CDR3 sequence: CASSPPVTGGEVSYGYTF. CDR3 bases: TGTGCCAGCTCACCACCTGTGACAGGGGGCGAAGTGTCCTATGGCTACACCTTC.

The V gene is TRBV19, the J gene TRBJ1-1; no reliable D call. CDR3 length: 16 residues. Germline loops: CDR1 LNHDA, CDR2 SQIVND (reference sequence). Trimming left V 6 bases short and J 0 bases short, with 17 bases between. The CDR3 coding sequence is TGTGCCAGTAGAAATCCCCACAACCTCCTGAACACTGAAGCTTTCTTT. Its translation: CASRNPHNLLNTEAFF.

The V and J genes are TRBV2 and TRBJ2-7; D uncertain. The CDR3 length is 13 residues. Germline V gives CDR1 SNHLY, CDR2 FYNNEI. Trimming took 10 bases from V and 2 from J, leaving 15 bases between them. The CDR3 is CATTGPPAYEQYF. The CDR3 DNA reads as TGTGCCACCACGGGTCCACCGGCCTACGAGCAGTACTTC.

This clone was detected ten times or more. The CDR3 coding sequence is TGTGCTAGTGGTTTGGAGGCTAGTTACGAGCAGTACTTC. It yields the protein CASGLEASYEQYF. The chain has TRBV12-5 and TRBJ2-7; D remains unclear. The V gene's germline CDR1 is LGHNT and CDR2 FRNRAP. V lost 1 base and J 4 bases, leaving 8 bases between the germline ends. The CDR3 sequence is 13 residues long.

The chain has TRBV6-1 and TRBJ2-7; 9 bases are shared with TRBD1. Germline V CDR1 and CDR2: MNHNS, SASEGT. This CDR3 contains 16 residues. Trimming removed 0 bases from V and 2 bases from J; junction bases left unmatched: 5. CDR3 region: CASSEAGTGTPYEQYF. Here the CDR3 DNA reads TGTGCCAGCAGTGAAGCGGGGACAGGGACCCCCTACGAGCAGTACTTC.

The chain combines TRBV7-9 with TRBJ2-1, with a possible D match to TRBD2 (6 bases). V shed 5 bases and J shed 0 bases, with 14 bases lying between them. CDR3 length equals 16 residues. In germline, CDR1 is SEHNR, CDR2 FQNEAQ (reference sequence). CDR3 protein: CASSAIAVSSYNEQFF. CDR3 bases: TGTGCCAGCAGCGCTATAGCGGTTAGCTCCTACAATGAGCAGTTCTTC.

The rearrangement uses TRBV5-4 and TRBJ2-7, with 9 bases aligning to TRBD1. V shed 3 bases, J shed 0 bases, and the junction held 7 bases outside the gene matches. The CDR3 is 16 residues long. The germline CDR1 and CDR2 sequences are SGHNT and YYREEE (reference sequence). In DNA, the CDR3 is TGTGCCAGCAGCTCAAGGACAGGGGAAATCTCCTACGAGCAGTACTTC. It is translated as CASSSRTGEISYEQYF.

The CDR3 is CASSLQSPGDEQFF. In DNA form, the CDR3 reads TGTGCCAGCAGCTTGCAAAGCCCTGGGGATGAGCAGTTCTTC. The V and J genes are TRBV9 and TRBJ2-1; the D is unclear. This CDR3 region has 14 residues. Trimming took 4 bases from V and 8 from J, leaving 16 bases between them. Per the germline V gene, CDR1 is SGDLS and CDR2 is YYNGEE.

The V gene is TRBV5-4, the J gene TRBJ2-3; 14 positions match TRBD2. CDR3 length: 16 residues. Germline CDR1 is SGHNT and CDR2 is YYREEE (reference sequence). Unmatched junction bases numbered 5, after V lost 4 bases and J lost 4 bases. CDR3 in amino acids: CASSTGTSGRSDTQYF. The CDR3 coding sequence is TGTGCCAGCAGCACGGGGACTAGCGGGAGATCAGATACGCAGTATTTT.

The chain links TRBV6-2 or TRBV6-3 to TRBJ2-1, with 7 bases lining up with TRBD1. This CDR3 has 14 amino acids. The germline V gene encodes CDR1 MNHEY and CDR2 SVGEGT. J was trimmed by 6 bases and V by 2 bases; bases with no gene match: 4. CDR3 coding DNA: TGTGCCAGCAGTTACGGTGGACAGGTCAATGAGCAGTTCTTC. Its translation is CASSYGGQVNEQFF.

V usage is TRBV19 and J usage is TRBJ2-2; either TRBD1 or TRBD2 may supply D (6 bases each). The germline V and J ends were trimmed by 7 bases and 6 bases, with 15 bases remaining between them. CDR1 LNHDA and CDR2 SQIVND come from the germline V gene (reference sequence). The CDR3 runs 14 residues. This CDR3 is CASTPSEGAGELFF. In nucleotides, the CDR3 is TGTGCCAGTACCCCTAGCGAGGGGGCCGGGGAGCTGTTTTTT.

The chain is built from TRBV5-1 and TRBJ2-2; 7 nucleotides align to TRBD2. There are 15 residues in the CDR3. J gave up 7 bases and V 4 bases, and 10 bases lay outside the gene matches. Germline CDR1 is SGHRS and CDR2 is YFSETQ. The CDR3 nucleotides are TGCGCCAGCAGCGTGGGACTAACCACGGGCGGGGAGCTGTTTTTT. Residues: CASSVGLTTGGELFF.

V is TRBV9 and J is TRBJ1-2, with 7 bases fitting TRBD1. The V gene end was trimmed by 4 bases and the J gene end by 8 bases; junction bases not matched to a gene: 5. The CDR3 covers 12 residues. Germline V gene lookup returns CDR1 SGDLS and CDR2 YYNGEE. DNA of the CDR3: TGTGCCAGCAGCACACGGGACAGCGGCTACACCTTC. Translating gives CASSTRDSGYTF.

This rearrangement joins TRBV10-3 to TRBJ2-7, with TRBD1 identical over 11 bases. V was clipped by 5 bases and J by 4 bases; unmatched bases: 4. The CDR3 has 14 amino acids. Germline CDR1 ENHRY, CDR2 SYGVKD. CDR3 sequence reads: CAISPRDRGYEQYF. In DNA form, the CDR3 reads TGTGCCATCAGTCCGCGGGACAGGGGGTACGAGCAGTACTTC.

This chain links TRBV2 with TRBJ2-3, with 9 bases identical to TRBD1. The CDR3 has 15 amino acids. Per the germline V gene, CDR1 is SNHLY and CDR2 is FYNNEI. V was clipped by 6 bases and J by 4 bases; unmatched bases: 8. The CDR3 here is CASSLQGARADTQYF. In DNA form, the CDR3 reads TGTGCCAGCAGCTTACAGGGGGCGAGGGCAGATACGCAGTATTTT.